This T cell receptor beta chain emerged from a study of blood T cell repertoires in COVID-19. Study as a whole: Donors in the United States, Italy and Spain gave samples during acute or convalescent COVID-19. From T cells, B-cell-depleted T cells, or PBMCs came the material, which was cDNA or gDNA.

Methods used by the authors: Cell counts per sample came from amplifying reference gene primers. Profiled with immunoSEQ multiplex PCR; TCRdb holds only in-frame clones, not every one. V and J calls and clone size are as listed in that table; D and trimming were resolved from the DNA. The data contain 35,000 to 40,000 clones, roughly 80% of them singletons. CDR3 length equals 16 residues. The V segment lost 4 bases and the J segment 0 bases; nucleotides outside the gene matches: 2. Germline CDR1 SGDLS, CDR2 YYNGEE. This chain connects TRBV9 to TRBJ2-1, with 12 nucleotides matching TRBD2. The origin of this receptor is a man older than 75 with active or convalescent COVID-19. Sequencing was performed on peripheral blood. CDR3 protein: CASSRTSGTSYNEQFF. The CDR3 bases are TGTGCCAGCAGCAGGACTAGCGGGACCTCCTACAATGAGCAGTTCTTC.